There are a few counts of the clone carrying this T cell receptor (beta chain). Its antigen is as yet unknown. Each sample used at least 7 million PBMCs. These data come from a study of blood T cells in healthy people across ages. Primers used in a second PCR of about 7 to 11 cycles were a sample-barcoded 5' primer and a J-beta primer mix. Using its own MiXCR run on the 5' RACE reads, TCRdb lists one record per CDR3 protein. The data contain fewer than 600,000 distinct CDR3 sequences, about 26% of them singletons. General study findings and limits: With naive T cell percentage, TCR beta diversity showed a strong correlation.

This sample was shared with a second study, whose subject was T cells of mothers and their children.

This TCR came from a boy aged 2 to 10 in good health. Input material: blood.

For the CDR3, the DNA is TGTGCCAGCAGCTTAGACCGCAGATCATCTGAAAAACTGTTTTTT. The encoded protein is CASSLDRRSSEKLFF. The rearrangement links TRBV11-2 to TRBJ1-4; D call uncertain. The CDR3 is made up of 15 amino acids. Per the germline V gene, CDR1 is SGHAT and CDR2 is FQNNGV. V lost 0 bases, J lost 7 bases, and 12 bases lay in between. Drawing the rest from reference TRBV11-2 and TRBJ1-4, the complete variable domain is EAGVAQSPRYKIIEKRQSVAFWCNPISGHATLYWYQQILGQGPKLLIQFQNNGVVDDSQLPKDRFSAERLKGVDSTLKIQPAKLEDSAVYLCASSLDRRSSEKLFFGSGTQLSVL.